Listed here are 11 T cell receptor beta chains from one sample, sequenced in a study of blood T cell repertoires in COVID-19. The table came from immunoSEQ multiplex PCR; TCRdb's copy has only in-frame clones and leaves some out. In the table there are about 54,000 clones, over 75% of which are singletons. Sequencing was carried out using peripheral blood. These receptors came from a human donor in a cohort sampled during active COVID-19.

The chain uses TRBV9 and TRBJ2-5; TRBD2 matches 11 bases. The CDR3 sequence is 15 residues long. The V gene end was trimmed by 4 bases and the J gene end by 3 bases; junction bases not matched to a gene: 5. In germline, CDR1 is SGDLS, CDR2 YYNGEE. CDR3 sequence (DNA): TGTGCCAGCAGCCTGACTAGCGGGGAAGAAGAGACCCAGTACTTC. This translates into CASSLTSGEEETQYF.

This chain joins TRBV5-5 and TRBJ1-1; D unresolved. Germline CDR1 SGHKS, CDR2 YYEKEE (reference sequence). The CDR3 is 13 amino acids. The germline V and J ends were trimmed by 0 bases and 6 bases, with 9 bases remaining between them. The CDR3, as DNA: TGTGCCAGCAGCTTGGATCGGGTCGCTGAAGCTTTCTTT. Translation gives CASSLDRVAEAFF.

J is TRBJ1-3 and V is TRBV15; D is undetermined. The ends were cut back, 0 bases at V and 4 bases at J, with 10 bases in the middle. The CDR3 sequence is 15 residues long. Per germline, CDR1 LNHNV and CDR2 YYDKDF (reference sequence). In nucleotides, the CDR3 is TGTGCCACCAGCAGAGATCGAGGACTCGGAAACACCATATATTTT. This codes for CATSRDRGLGNTIYF.

The V gene is TRBV7-8, the J gene TRBJ1-6; 10 bases agree with TRBD1. The length of the CDR3 is 17 residues. Germline V gene data show CDR1 as SGHVS and CDR2 as FQNEAQ. The J segment lost 1 base and the V segment lost 5 bases, leaving 5 bases of the junction unmatched. The CDR3: CASSPRTGGSYNSPLHF. As DNA, the CDR3 is TGTGCCAGCAGCCCTCGGACAGGGGGATCCTATAATTCACCCCTCCACTTT.

The chain uses TRBV3-1 (or the pseudogene TRBV3-2) and TRBJ2-2; D perhaps matches TRBD2 (6 bases). The V gene's germline CDR1 is LGHDT and CDR2 YNNKEL (reference sequence). Trimming took off 0 bases at V and 1 base at J, with 12 bases between the two ends. The CDR3 is made up of 17 amino acids. The CDR3 loop is CASSQEGGRVNTGELFF. The DNA for the CDR3 is TGTGCCAGCAGCCAAGAGGGAGGCAGGGTGAACACCGGGGAGCTGTTTTTT.

The rearrangement links TRBV30 to TRBJ2-2; a possible D gene is TRBD1 (6 bases). The ends were cut back, 3 bases at V and 3 bases at J, with 11 bases in the middle. The CDR3 sequence is 14 residues long. CDR1 is GTSNPN, CDR2 SVGIG, per germline (reference sequence). CDR3 DNA sequence: TGTGCCTGGAGGCAGGGGCTGTACACCGGGGAGCTGTTTTTT. Amino acid sequence: CAWRQGLYTGELFF.

J is TRBJ1-5 and V is TRBV27, with D tentatively TRBD1 (5 bases). V was clipped by 3 bases and J by 3 bases, with 9 bases between them. From germline, CDR1 is MNHEY and CDR2 SMNVEV (reference sequence). The CDR3 has 14 amino acids. In nucleotides, the CDR3 is TGTGCCAGCAGTTTTTCAGGGAACAATCAGCCCCAGCATTTT. It translates to CASSFSGNNQPQHF.

This chain links TRBV4-3 with TRBJ1-2, with D unclear. The ends were cut back, 1 base at V and 6 bases at J, with 6 bases in the middle. CDR1 is LGHNA and CDR2 is YSLEER in the germline V gene. The CDR3 totals 12 residues. The CDR3 is CASSQGRDGYTF. The CDR3 DNA reads TGCGCCAGCAGCCAAGGGAGGGATGGCTACACCTTC.

The rearrangement links TRBV7-7 to TRBJ2-1, with a weak D call TRBD2 (7 bases). Trimming shortened V by 1 base and J by 2 bases, and 15 bases separated the two germline ends. In germline, CDR1 is SSHAT, CDR2 FNYEAQ (reference sequence). This CDR3 region has 17 residues. CDR3 protein: CASSLEAGGGPYNEQFF. The CDR3 bases are TGTGCCAGCAGCTTAGAGGCGGGCGGGGGCCCCTACAATGAGCAGTTCTTC.

This clone was observed once. The CDR3, as DNA: TGTGCCACCAGCAGAGAGAGTAGACAGGGGTTCTACGAGCAGTACTTC. This gives the protein CATSRESRQGFYEQYF. The gene calls are TRBV15 and TRBJ2-7; 8 bases are shared with TRBD1. Germline CDR1 is LNHNV and CDR2 is YYDKDF (reference sequence). The J segment lost 3 bases and the V segment lost 0 bases, leaving 7 bases of the junction unmatched. There are 16 residues in the CDR3.

The chain uses TRBV5-1 and TRBJ2-1, with 15 nucleotides matching TRBD2. This CDR3 spans 18 amino acids. Per the germline V gene, CDR1 is SGHRS and CDR2 is YFSETQ. V lost 4 bases, J lost 0 bases, and 5 bases stayed unmatched. The chain's CDR3 is CASSPGLAGGRSYNEQFF. The CDR3 DNA is TGCGCCAGCAGCCCCGGACTAGCGGGGGGGCGCTCCTACAATGAGCAGTTCTTC.